This T cell receptor (beta chain) is from a study of blood T cell repertoires in COVID-19. Study details: Donors in the United States, Italy and Spain gave samples during acute or convalescent COVID-19. From T cells, B-cell-depleted T cells, or PBMCs came the material, which was cDNA or gDNA.

V gave up 5 bases and J gave up 11 bases, with 24 bases separating them. The CDR3 covers 15 residues. In germline, CDR1 is SEHNR, CDR2 FQNEAQ (reference sequence). The table came from immunoSEQ multiplex PCR; TCRdb's copy has only in-frame clones and leaves some out. The data hold 91,000 or so clones, with about 89% observed a single time. The chain is built from TRBV7-9 and TRBJ1-1, with no clear D. The clonotype was recovered from a woman aged 50 to 60 in a cohort sampled during active COVID-19. Sequencing was carried out using peripheral blood. The CDR3 here is CASSRYEDGPRGAFF. CDR3 coding DNA: TGTGCCAGCAGCCGATATGAGGACGGACCCAGAGGGGCTTTCTTT.